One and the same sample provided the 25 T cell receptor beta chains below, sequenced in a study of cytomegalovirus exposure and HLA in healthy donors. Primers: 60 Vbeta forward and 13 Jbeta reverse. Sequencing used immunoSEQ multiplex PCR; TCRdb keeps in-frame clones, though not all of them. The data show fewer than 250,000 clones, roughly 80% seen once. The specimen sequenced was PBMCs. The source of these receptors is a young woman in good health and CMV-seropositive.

The CDR3 DNA is TGTGCCAGCAGCTCCAGTCCCGGGACAGGGTTGGGATCCTACAATGAGCAGTTCTTC. It is translated as CASSSSPGTGLGSYNEQFF. The V and J genes are TRBV7-9 and TRBJ2-1, with TRBD1 identical over 9 bases. CDR3 length: 19 residues. The V and J ends lost 4 bases and 1 base, in that order; junction bases with no gene match: 14. Germline loops: CDR1 SEHNR, CDR2 FQNEAQ (reference sequence). The full variable domain, its missing parts supplied by reference TRBV7-9 and TRBJ2-1, is DTGVSQNPRHKITKRGQNVTFRCDPISEHNRLYWYRQTLGQGPEFLTYFQNEAQLEKSRLLSDRFSAERPKGSFSTLEIQRTEQGDSAMYLCASSSSPGTGLGSYNEQFFGPGTRLTVL.

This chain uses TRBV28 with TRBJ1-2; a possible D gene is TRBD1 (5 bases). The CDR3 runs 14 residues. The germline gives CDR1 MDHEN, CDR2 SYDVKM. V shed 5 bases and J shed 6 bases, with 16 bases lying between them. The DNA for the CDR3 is TGTGCCAGCAGTCCGACGAGGACACTTCATGGCTACACCTTC. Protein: CASSPTRTLHGYTF.

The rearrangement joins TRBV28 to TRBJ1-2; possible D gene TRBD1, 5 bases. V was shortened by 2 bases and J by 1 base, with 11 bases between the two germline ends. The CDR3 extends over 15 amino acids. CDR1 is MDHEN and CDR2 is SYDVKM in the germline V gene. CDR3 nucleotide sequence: TGTGCCAGCAGTTTAGGCGGGACGCTTAACTATGGCTACACCTTC. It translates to CASSLGGTLNYGYTF.

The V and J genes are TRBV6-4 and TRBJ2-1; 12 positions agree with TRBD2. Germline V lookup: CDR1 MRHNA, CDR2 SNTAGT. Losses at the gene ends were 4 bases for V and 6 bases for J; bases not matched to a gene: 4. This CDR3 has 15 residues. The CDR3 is CASSVLAGGRNEQFF. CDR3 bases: TGTGCCAGCAGTGTTCTAGCGGGAGGGCGCAATGAGCAGTTCTTC.

The CDR3 is CASSQARFGEQYF. The DNA for the CDR3 is TGCGCCAGCAGCCAAGCGAGGTTCGGGGAGCAGTACTTC. The V and J genes are TRBV4-1 and TRBJ2-7; D unclear. Trimming removed 1 base from V and 7 bases from J, with 11 bases in between. There are 13 residues in the CDR3. Germline V gives CDR1 MGHRA, CDR2 YSYEKL.

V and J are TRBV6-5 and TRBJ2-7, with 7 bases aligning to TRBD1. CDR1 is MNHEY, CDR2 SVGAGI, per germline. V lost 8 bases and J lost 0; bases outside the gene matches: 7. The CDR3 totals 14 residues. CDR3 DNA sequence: TGTGCCAGCTTCATGAGGGACAGCTCCTACGAGCAGTACTTC. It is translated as CASFMRDSSYEQYF.

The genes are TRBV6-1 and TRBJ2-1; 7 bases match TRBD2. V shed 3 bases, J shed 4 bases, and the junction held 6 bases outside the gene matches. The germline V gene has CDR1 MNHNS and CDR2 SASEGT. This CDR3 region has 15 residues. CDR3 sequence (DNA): TGTGCCAGCAGTGAGCGGTCTAGCGGATACAATGAGCAGTTCTTC. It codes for CASSERSSGYNEQFF.

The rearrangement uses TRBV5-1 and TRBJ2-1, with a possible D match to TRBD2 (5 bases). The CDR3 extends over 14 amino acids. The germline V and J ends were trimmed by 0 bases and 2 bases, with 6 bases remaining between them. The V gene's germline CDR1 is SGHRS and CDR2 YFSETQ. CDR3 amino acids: CASSLAGTYNEQFF. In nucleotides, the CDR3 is TGCGCCAGCAGCTTGGCGGGGACCTACAATGAGCAGTTCTTC. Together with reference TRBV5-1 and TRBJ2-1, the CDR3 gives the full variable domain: KAGVTQTPRYLIKTRGQQVTLSCSPISGHRSVSWYQQTPGQGLQFLFEYFSETQRNKGNFPGRFSGRQFSNSRSEMNVSTLELGDSALYLCASSLAGTYNEQFFGPGTRLTVL.

CDR3 DNA: TGTGCCATCCCCCCGGGACAGGGGATTTACGAGCAGTACTTC. Translating it yields CAIPPGQGIYEQYF. The V and J genes are TRBV28 and TRBJ2-7, with 10 bases identical to TRBD1. CDR1 and CDR2 from the germline V gene are MDHEN and SYDVKM. The CDR3 loop spans 14 amino acids. After removal of 10 bases from V and 4 bases from J, the junction contained 10 bases not matched to a gene.

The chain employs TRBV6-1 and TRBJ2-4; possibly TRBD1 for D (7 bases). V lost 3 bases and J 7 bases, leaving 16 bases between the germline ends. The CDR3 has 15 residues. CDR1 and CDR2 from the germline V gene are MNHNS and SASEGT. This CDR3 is CASSEGGTARNIQYF. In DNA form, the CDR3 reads TGTGCCAGCAGTGAGGGCGGGACAGCTAGGAACATTCAGTACTTC.

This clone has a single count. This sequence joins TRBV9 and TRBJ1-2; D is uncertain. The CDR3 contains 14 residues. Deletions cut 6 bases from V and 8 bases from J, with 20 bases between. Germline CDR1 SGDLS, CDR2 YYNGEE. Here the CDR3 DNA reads TGTGCCAGCACCGGAGCGGTGGGCGCGGCCGGCTACACCTTC. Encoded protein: CASTGAVGAAGYTF.

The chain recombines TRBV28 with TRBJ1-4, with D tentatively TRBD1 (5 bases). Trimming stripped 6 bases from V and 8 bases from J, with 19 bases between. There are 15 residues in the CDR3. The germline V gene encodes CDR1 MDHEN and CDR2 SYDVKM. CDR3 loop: CASRLSGGSGEKLFF. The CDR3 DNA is TGTGCCAGCAGACTCAGTGGGGGGTCAGGAGAAAAACTGTTTTTT. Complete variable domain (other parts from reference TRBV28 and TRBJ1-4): DVKVTQSSRYLVKRTGEKVFLECVQDMDHENMFWYRQDPGLGLRLIYFSYDVKMKEKGDIPEGYSVSREKKERFSLILESASTNQTSMYLCASRLSGGSGEKLFFGSGTQLSVL.

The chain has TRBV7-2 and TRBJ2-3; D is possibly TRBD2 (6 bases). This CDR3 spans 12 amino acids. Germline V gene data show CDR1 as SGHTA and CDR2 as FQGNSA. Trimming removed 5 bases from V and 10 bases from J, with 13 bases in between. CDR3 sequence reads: CASSPGLSSQYF. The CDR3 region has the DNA TGTGCCAGCAGCCCGGGACTCTCTTCGCAGTATTTT.

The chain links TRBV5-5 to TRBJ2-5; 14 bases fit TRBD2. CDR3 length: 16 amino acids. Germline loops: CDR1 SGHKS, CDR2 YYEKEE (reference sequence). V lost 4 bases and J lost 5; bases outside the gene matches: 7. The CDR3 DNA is TGTGCCAGCAGCCAGGGACTAGCGGGAGCTTTGGAGACCCAGTACTTC. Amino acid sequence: CASSQGLAGALETQYF.

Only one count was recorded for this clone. CDR3: CASTPVVVSSTDTQYF. In nucleotides, the CDR3 is TGTGCCAGCACCCCGGTGGTGGTATCTAGCACAGATACGCAGTATTTT. The V gene is TRBV5-6, the J gene TRBJ2-3; D call uncertain. Germline lookup yields CDR1 SGHDT and CDR2 YYEEEE. The CDR3 runs 16 residues. V was trimmed by 6 bases and J by 0 bases, leaving 17 bases between them.

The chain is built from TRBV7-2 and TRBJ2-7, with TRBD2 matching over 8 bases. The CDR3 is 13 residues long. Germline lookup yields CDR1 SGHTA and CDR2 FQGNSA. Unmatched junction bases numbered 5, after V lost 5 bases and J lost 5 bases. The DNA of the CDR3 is TGTGCCAGCAGCACGGGACTAGGTAACGAGCAGTACTTC. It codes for CASSTGLGNEQYF.

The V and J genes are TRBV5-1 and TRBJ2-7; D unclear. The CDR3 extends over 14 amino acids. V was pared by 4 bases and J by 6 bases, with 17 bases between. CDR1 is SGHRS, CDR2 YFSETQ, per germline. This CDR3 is CASSPGAQRLEQYF. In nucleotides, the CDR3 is TGCGCCAGCAGCCCCGGAGCGCAAAGGCTCGAGCAGTACTTC.

The CDR3 region has the DNA TGTGCCAGCAGTTTGGATCCTAGCGGGATCGAGCAGTACTTC. Protein: CASSLDPSGIEQYF. The chain uses TRBV28 and TRBJ2-7; 9 bases map to TRBD2. V lost 3 bases and J lost 6; bases outside the gene matches: 6. The CDR3 length is 14 residues. Germline CDR1 reads MDHEN; CDR2 reads SYDVKM. Full variable domain (remainder filled in from reference TRBV28 and TRBJ2-7): DVKVTQSSRYLVKRTGEKVFLECVQDMDHENMFWYRQDPGLGLRLIYFSYDVKMKEKGDIPEGYSVSREKKERFSLILESASTNQTSMYLCASSLDPSGIEQYFGPGTRLTVT.

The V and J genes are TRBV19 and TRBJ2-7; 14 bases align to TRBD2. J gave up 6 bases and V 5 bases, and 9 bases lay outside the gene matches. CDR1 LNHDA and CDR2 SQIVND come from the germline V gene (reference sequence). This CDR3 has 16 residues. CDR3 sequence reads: CASSVTGTSGSSEQYF. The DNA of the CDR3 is TGTGCCAGTAGTGTTACCGGGACTAGCGGGAGTTCCGAGCAGTACTTC. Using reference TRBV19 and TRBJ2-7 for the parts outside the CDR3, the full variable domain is DGGITQSPKYLFRKEGQNVTLSCEQNLNHDAMYWYRQDPGQGLRLIYYSQIVNDFQKGDIAEGYSVSREKKESFPLTVTSAQKNPTAFYLCASSVTGTSGSSEQYFGPGTRLTVT.

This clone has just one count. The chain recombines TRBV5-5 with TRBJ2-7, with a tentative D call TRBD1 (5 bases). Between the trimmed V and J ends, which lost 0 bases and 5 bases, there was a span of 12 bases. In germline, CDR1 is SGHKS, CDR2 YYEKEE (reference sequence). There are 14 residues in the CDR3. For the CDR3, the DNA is TGTGCCAGCAGCTTGGGGCAGGGCACCCACGAGCAGTACTTC. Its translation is CASSLGQGTHEQYF. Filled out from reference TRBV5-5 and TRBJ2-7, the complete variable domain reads DAGVTQSPTHLIKTRGQQVTLRCSPISGHKSVSWYQQVLGQGPQFIFQYYEKEERGRGNFPDRFSARQFPNYSSELNVNALLLGDSALYLCASSLGQGTHEQYFGPGTRLTVT.

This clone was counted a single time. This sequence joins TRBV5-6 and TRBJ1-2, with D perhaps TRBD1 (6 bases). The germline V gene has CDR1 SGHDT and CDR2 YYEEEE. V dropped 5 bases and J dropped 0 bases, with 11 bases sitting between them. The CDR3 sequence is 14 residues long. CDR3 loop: CASRPGTTNYGYTF. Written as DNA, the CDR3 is TGTGCCAGCAGGCCCGGGACAACTAACTATGGCTACACCTTC.

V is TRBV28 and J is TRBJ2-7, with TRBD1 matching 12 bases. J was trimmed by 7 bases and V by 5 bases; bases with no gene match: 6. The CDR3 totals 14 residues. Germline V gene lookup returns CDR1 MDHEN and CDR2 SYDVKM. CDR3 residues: CASSPRDRGPEQYF. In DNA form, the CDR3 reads TGTGCCAGCAGTCCCCGGGACAGGGGGCCGGAGCAGTACTTC.

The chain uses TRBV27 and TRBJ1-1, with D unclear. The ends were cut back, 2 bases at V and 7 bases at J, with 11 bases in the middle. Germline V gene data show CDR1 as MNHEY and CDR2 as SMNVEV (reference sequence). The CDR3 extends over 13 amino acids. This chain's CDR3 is CASSLAGGHEAFF. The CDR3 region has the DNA TGTGCCAGCAGTTTAGCCGGCGGGCATGAAGCTTTCTTT.

The CDR3 DNA reads TGCGCCAGCAGTGCCGGGTCTAACACTGAAGCTTTCTTT. Protein product: CASSAGSNTEAFF. The chain links TRBV10-1 to TRBJ1-1; D is unresolved. V was clipped by 4 bases and J by 2 bases, with 8 bases between them. CDR1 and CDR2 (germline): WNHNN, SYGVQD (reference sequence). The CDR3 has 13 amino acids.

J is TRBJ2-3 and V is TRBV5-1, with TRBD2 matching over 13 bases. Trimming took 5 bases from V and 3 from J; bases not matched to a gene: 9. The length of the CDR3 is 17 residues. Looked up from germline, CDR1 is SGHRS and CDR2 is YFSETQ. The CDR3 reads CASSTWGTSGTTDTQYF. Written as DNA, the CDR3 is TGCGCCAGCAGTACCTGGGGGACTAGCGGGACGACAGATACGCAGTATTTT. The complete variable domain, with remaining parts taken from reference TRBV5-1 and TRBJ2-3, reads KAGVTQTPRYLIKTRGQQVTLSCSPISGHRSVSWYQQTPGQGLQFLFEYFSETQRNKGNFPGRFSGRQFSNSRSEMNVSTLELGDSALYLCASSTWGTSGTTDTQYFGPGTRLTVL.